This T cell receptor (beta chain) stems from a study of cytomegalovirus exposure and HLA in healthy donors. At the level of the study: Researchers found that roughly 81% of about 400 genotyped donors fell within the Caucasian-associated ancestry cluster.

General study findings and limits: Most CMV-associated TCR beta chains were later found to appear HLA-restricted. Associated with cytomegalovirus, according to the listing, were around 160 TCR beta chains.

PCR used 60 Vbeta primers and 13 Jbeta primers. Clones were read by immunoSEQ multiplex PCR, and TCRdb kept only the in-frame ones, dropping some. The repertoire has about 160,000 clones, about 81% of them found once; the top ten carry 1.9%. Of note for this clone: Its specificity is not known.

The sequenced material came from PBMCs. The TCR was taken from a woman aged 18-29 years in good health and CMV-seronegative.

The CDR3 DNA follows: TGTGCCAGCTCACTAGCGGGGAGCTACGAGCAGTACTTC. Translation gives CASSLAGSYEQYF. V and J are TRBV18 and TRBJ2-7, with TRBD2 matching over 8 bases. The CDR3 covers 13 residues. Germline lookup yields CDR1 KGHSH and CDR2 LQKENI. Trimming took 4 bases from V and 3 from J; bases not matched to a gene: 2.